This T cell receptor (beta chain) was documented in a study of T cells in Graves' hyperthyroidism and ophthalmopathy. The germline V gene encodes CDR1 DFQATT and CDR2 SNEGSKA (reference sequence). V was clipped by 6 bases and J by 2 bases; unmatched bases: 8. The CDR3 totals 15 residues. Study findings and constraints: Blood also carried most thyroid clonotypes expanded above 0.001. Stable hyperthyroidism and ophthalmopathy were separated using 13 V-J signatures.

From RNA transcripts, TCR beta CDR3 regions were amplified. The TCR CDR3 first-round RT-PCR relied on the HTBI primer set. MiXCR, applied by TCRdb to the multiplex PCR reads, yields one record per CDR3 protein. The table has fewer than 550,000 distinct CDR3 sequences, more than 15% seen once. This clonotype was observed a few times. The antigen is undetermined. Sequenced input: blood. This chain connects TRBV20-1 to TRBJ2-7; 12 bases map to TRBD2. The receptor's source is a woman aged 18-29 years with Graves' hyperthyroidism. The CDR3 loop reads CSAPRLAGAPYEQYF. CDR3 in DNA: TGCAGTGCACCGAGACTAGCGGGAGCCCCCTACGAGCAGTACTTC.